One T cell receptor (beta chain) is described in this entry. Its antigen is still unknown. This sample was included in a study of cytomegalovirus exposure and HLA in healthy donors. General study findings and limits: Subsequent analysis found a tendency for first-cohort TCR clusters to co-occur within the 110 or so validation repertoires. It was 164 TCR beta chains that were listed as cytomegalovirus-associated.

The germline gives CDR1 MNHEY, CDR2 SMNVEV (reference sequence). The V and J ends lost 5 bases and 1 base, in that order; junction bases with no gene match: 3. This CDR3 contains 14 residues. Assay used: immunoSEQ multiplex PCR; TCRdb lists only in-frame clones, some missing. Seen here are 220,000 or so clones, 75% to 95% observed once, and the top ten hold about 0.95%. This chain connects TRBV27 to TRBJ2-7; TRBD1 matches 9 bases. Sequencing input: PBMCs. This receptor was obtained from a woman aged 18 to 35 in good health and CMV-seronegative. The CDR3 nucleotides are TGTGCCAGCAGTACCGGACAGGGGTCCTACGAGCAGTACTTC. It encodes CASSTGQGSYEQYF.